One sample yielded the 2 T cell receptor beta chains listed below, sequenced in a study of blood T cell repertoires in COVID-19. Assay used: immunoSEQ multiplex PCR; TCRdb lists only in-frame clones, some missing. The data hold roughly 120,000 clones, with approximately 80% observed a single time. The specimen sequenced was peripheral blood. The origin of the receptors is a man aged 70 or older with acute or convalescent COVID-19.

This clone was seen repeatedly, ten times or more. The V gene is TRBV19, the J gene TRBJ1-3; a possible D gene is TRBD1 (5 bases). V was cut by 7 bases and J by 4 bases, with 14 bases left in between. Germline-derived CDR1 and CDR2 are LNHDA and SQIVND (reference sequence). The CDR3 length is 14 residues. The DNA of the CDR3 is TGTGCCAGTAAGGTTGGCAGGGCCGGAAACACCATATATTTT. It encodes CASKVGRAGNTIYF.

The genes are TRBV18 and TRBJ2-7, with 7 nucleotides matching TRBD1. This CDR3 is built from 15 residues. CDR1 is KGHSH and CDR2 is LQKENI in the germline V gene. Losses at the gene ends were 1 base for V and 6 bases for J; bases not matched to a gene: 9. The CDR3 DNA is TGTGCCAGCTCACCACTTTTCGACAGGGAGTCCGAGCAGTACTTC. It is translated as CASSPLFDRESEQYF.